These T cell receptor beta chains were read from a single sample in a study of vaccination effects on CD4 cells after COVID-19. Sequencing used immunoSEQ multiplex PCR; TCRdb keeps in-frame clones, though not all of them. The top ten clones hold around an eighth of a sample with tens of thousands of clones, about 71% of them seen once. Their specific antigens are unknown. Source: CD4+ T cells from PBMCs cultured with HCoV-OC43 spike peptides, taken before COVID-19 vaccination. These receptors originate from a human donor who received a COVID-19 vaccine. Both conserved end residues are part of each CDR3. A D gene is named only where the DNA matches it firmly. Clone sizes are given selectively: once, few, many, or a class where the clone is expanded.

DNA: TGTGCCAGCAGCTTGGGAACTAACTATGGCTACACCTTC
CDR3: CASSLGTNYGYTF
V: TRBV7-9
D: NA
size: few
J: TRBJ1-2

DNA: TGTGCCAGCAGTTTCCTGGAATTGGATGAGCAGTTCTTC
CDR3: CASSFLELDEQFF
V: TRBV12-3/TRBV12-4
D: NA
size: NA
J: TRBJ2-1

DNA: TGTGCCAGCAGCCGCACGGGAGGGAACTATGGCTACACCTTC
CDR3: CASSRTGGNYGYTF
V: TRBV7-8
D: NA
size: NA
J: TRBJ1-2

DNA: TGCAGTGCTTGTGAGCCAGTGAACACTGAAGCTTTCTTT
CDR3: CSACEPVNTEAFF
V: TRBV20-1
D: NA
size: NA
J: TRBJ1-1

DNA: TGTGCCAGCAGCTTGGGTCTAGCCGCATCAGATACGCAGTATTTT
CDR3: CASSLGLAASDTQYF
V: TRBV5-4
D: NA
size: once
J: TRBJ2-3

DNA: TGTGCCAGCAGTTATAACTATGGGGCCAACGTCCTGACTTTC
CDR3: CASSYNYGANVLTF
V: TRBV14
D: NA
size: few
J: TRBJ2-6

DNA: TGTGCCAGTAGTACGGGACTAGCGGGGCCTACTAGCACAGATACGCAGTATTTT
CDR3: CASSTGLAGPTSTDTQYF
V: TRBV19
D: TRBD2
size: once
J: TRBJ2-3

DNA: TGTGCCAGCAGGAATACAGTGGACACTGAAGCTTTCTTT
CDR3: CASRNTVDTEAFF
V: TRBV6-5
D: NA
size: NA
J: TRBJ1-1

DNA: TGTGCCATCAGTCCCCGCGACGGGCCAGATGGCTACACCTTC
CDR3: CAISPRDGPDGYTF
V: TRBV10-3
D: NA
size: NA
J: TRBJ1-2

DNA: TGCGCCAGCAGCCCTGTACGGACAGGGGGTGCCATAAGCTCTGGAAACACCATATATTTT
CDR3: CASSPVRTGGAISSGNTIYF
V: TRBV4-1
D: TRBD1
size: NA
J: TRBJ1-3

DNA: TGCGCCAGCAGTGAGTCGATAATAGCGGCCAATGAGCAGTTCTTC
CDR3: CASSESIIAANEQFF
V: TRBV10-1
D: NA
size: NA
J: TRBJ2-1

DNA: TGCGCCAGCAGCCGGGGGACAGGGACTCACATTCAGTACTTC
CDR3: CASSRGTGTHIQYF
V: TRBV4-1
D: TRBD1
size: few
J: TRBJ2-4

DNA: TGTGCCAGTAGTAATCATCGGACGGCGAACACTGAAGCTTTCTTT
CDR3: CASSNHRTANTEAFF
V: TRBV19
D: NA
size: NA
J: TRBJ1-1

DNA: TGTGCCAGCAGCTTACTACAGTACTATGGCTACACCTTC
CDR3: CASSLLQYYGYTF
V: TRBV7-9
D: NA
size: NA
J: TRBJ1-2

DNA: TGTGCCACCAGCTTATTAGACCGTATCAACACAGATACGCAGTATTTT
CDR3: CATSLLDRINTDTQYF
V: TRBV15
D: NA
size: NA
J: TRBJ2-3

DNA: TGTGCCAGCAGTGACGGAGCGGGGGGGCCATCAGATACGCAGTATTTT
CDR3: CASSDGAGGPSDTQYF
V: TRBV6-4
D: TRBD2
size: few
J: TRBJ2-3

DNA: TGTGCCAGCAGCCCGAAGGGACTAGCGGGAGGGGAAACCTACGAGCAGTACTTC
CDR3: CASSPKGLAGGETYEQYF
V: TRBV4-2
D: TRBD2
size: once
J: TRBJ2-7

DNA: TGTGCCATCAGTGAGTCTACGGATCCCACCGGGGAGCTGTTTTTT
CDR3: CAISESTDPTGELFF
V: TRBV10-3
D: NA
size: few
J: TRBJ2-2

DNA: TGTGCCAGCAGCAAAGGGCGGACTAGCGGGTCCTACAATGAGCAGTTCTTC
CDR3: CASSKGRTSGSYNEQFF
V: TRBV21-1
D: NA
size: NA
J: TRBJ2-1

DNA: TGTGCCAGCAGCCAACGGGGTACTCTAGGCGAGCAGTACTTC
CDR3: CASSQRGTLGEQYF
V: TRBV3-1/TRBV3-2
D: NA
size: NA
J: TRBJ2-7

DNA: TGTGCCAGCAGGGGGCAGGGCTACGAGCAGTACTTC
CDR3: CASRGQGYEQYF
V: TRBV28
D: NA
size: NA
J: TRBJ2-7

DNA: TGTGCCAGCAGCCGAGAGACTTTGAACGGGGAGCTGTTTTTT
CDR3: CASSRETLNGELFF
V: TRBV3-1/TRBV3-2
D: NA
size: NA
J: TRBJ2-2

DNA: TGTGCCAGCTCACCCAGTAACACCGGGGAGCTGTTTTTT
CDR3: CASSPSNTGELFF
V: TRBV18
D: NA
size: NA
J: TRBJ2-2

DNA: TGCGCCAGCCTACCACAACCGGCGGGGAGCACAGATACGCAGTATTTT
CDR3: CASLPQPAGSTDTQYF
V: TRBV5-1
D: NA
size: NA
J: TRBJ2-3

DNA: TGTGCCAGTAGCCGCCGTACAGGGTCGCATTCAGGGGAGCTGTTTTTT
CDR3: CASSRRTGSHSGELFF
V: TRBV19
D: NA
size: few
J: TRBJ2-2

DNA: TGCGCCAGCAGAAAATCGGGACACAAGAACACCGGGGAGCTGTTTTTT
CDR3: CASRKSGHKNTGELFF
V: TRBV5-1
D: NA
size: NA
J: TRBJ2-2

DNA: TGTGCCAGTAGGAGGGACAGGGATTTCGGGGAGCTGTTTTTT
CDR3: CASRRDRDFGELFF
V: TRBV19
D: TRBD1
size: NA
J: TRBJ2-2

DNA: TGTGCCAGCAGCTCGAGGGTGGGACTAGCTTCCGGGGAGCTGTTTTTT
CDR3: CASSSRVGLASGELFF
V: TRBV7-8
D: TRBD2
size: NA
J: TRBJ2-2

DNA: TGTGCCAGCAGCCCCCCTAGTGGGGGAGGGACTGAAGCTTTCTTT
CDR3: CASSPPSGGGTEAFF
V: TRBV5-4
D: NA
size: few
J: TRBJ1-1

DNA: TGTGCCAGCAGATTCGCCGAGCCCACCGGGGAGCTGTTTTTT
CDR3: CASRFAEPTGELFF
V: TRBV6-6
D: NA
size: medium-sized
J: TRBJ2-2

DNA: TGTGCCAGCAGTGACGGGACACGAACCGGGGAAGCTTTCTTT
CDR3: CASSDGTRTGEAFF
V: TRBV6-4
D: NA
size: NA
J: TRBJ1-1

DNA: TGCAGCGTTGAAGGGGGCGGTTTATATGAGCAGTTCTTC
CDR3: CSVEGGGLYEQFF
V: TRBV29-1
D: NA
size: NA
J: TRBJ2-1

DNA: TGCAGCGGTCAGACAGGGGCGGCTGAAAAACTGTTTTTT
CDR3: CSGQTGAAEKLFF
V: TRBV29-1
D: TRBD1
size: few
J: TRBJ1-4

DNA: TGTGCCAGCAGCTTCGACAGGGGACCCAATCAGCCCCAGCATTTT
CDR3: CASSFDRGPNQPQHF
V: TRBV7-6
D: TRBD1
size: NA
J: TRBJ1-5

DNA: TGTGCCAGCACATCGGGTACAGATACGCAGTATTTT
CDR3: CASTSGTDTQYF
V: TRBV6-5
D: NA
size: NA
J: TRBJ2-3

DNA: TGTGCCAGCTCACCAAAAACAGGGGGACAAGAGACCCAGTACTTC
CDR3: CASSPKTGGQETQYF
V: TRBV18
D: TRBD1
size: NA
J: TRBJ2-5

DNA: TGCAGCGTTCGGGACAGGGGGGTTAATTCACCCCTCCACTTT
CDR3: CSVRDRGVNSPLHF
V: TRBV29-1
D: TRBD1
size: NA
J: TRBJ1-6

DNA: TGTGCCAGCAGGAAGGAGCGGGGGACCTACAATGAGCAGTTCTTC
CDR3: CASRKERGTYNEQFF
V: TRBV3-1/TRBV3-2
D: TRBD2
size: NA
J: TRBJ2-1

DNA: TGTGCCAGCAGCTGGATCCAGACAACAGAGACCCAGTACTTC
CDR3: CASSWIQTTETQYF
V: TRBV11-2
D: NA
size: NA
J: TRBJ2-5

DNA: TGTGCCAGCAGTGAAATTGGACAGGGAGGTAACTATGGCTACACCTTC
CDR3: CASSEIGQGGNYGYTF
V: TRBV6-1
D: TRBD1
size: NA
J: TRBJ1-2

DNA: TGTGCCAGTAGTTTACAACGGACAGTGGCGACGAACACTGAAGCTTTCTTT
CDR3: CASSLQRTVATNTEAFF
V: TRBV19
D: NA
size: NA
J: TRBJ1-1

DNA: TGTGCCAGCAGTGAGTACAGATTTGCAGATACGCAGTATTTT
CDR3: CASSEYRFADTQYF
V: TRBV6-1
D: NA
size: few
J: TRBJ2-3

DNA: TGCGCCAGCAGCCACGGGGGTCAGCCCCAGCATTTT
CDR3: CASSHGGQPQHF
V: TRBV4-1
D: NA
size: few
J: TRBJ1-5

DNA: TGCAGCGTTGAAGAGGCGGGAACCAAAAACATTCAGTACTTC
CDR3: CSVEEAGTKNIQYF
V: TRBV29-1
D: NA
size: NA
J: TRBJ2-4

DNA: TGTGCCAGCAGCTTCTTGGCAGGGAGGGGTGAGCAGTTCTTC
CDR3: CASSFLAGRGEQFF
V: TRBV7-2
D: TRBD2
size: NA
J: TRBJ2-1